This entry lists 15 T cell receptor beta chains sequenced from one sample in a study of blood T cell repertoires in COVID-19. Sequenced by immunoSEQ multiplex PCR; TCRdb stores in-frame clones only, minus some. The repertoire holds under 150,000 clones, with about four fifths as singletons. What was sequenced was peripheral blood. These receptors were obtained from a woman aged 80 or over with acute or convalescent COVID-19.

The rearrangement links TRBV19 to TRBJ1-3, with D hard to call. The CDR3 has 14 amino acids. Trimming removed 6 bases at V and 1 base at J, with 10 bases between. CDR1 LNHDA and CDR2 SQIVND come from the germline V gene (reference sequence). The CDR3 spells CASSLGASGNTIYF. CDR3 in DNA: TGTGCCAGTAGCCTCGGTGCGTCTGGAAACACCATATATTTT.

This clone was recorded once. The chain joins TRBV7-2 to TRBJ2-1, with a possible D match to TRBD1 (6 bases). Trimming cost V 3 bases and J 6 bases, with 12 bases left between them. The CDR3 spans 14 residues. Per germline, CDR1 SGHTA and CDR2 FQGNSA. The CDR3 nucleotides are TGTGCCAGCAGCTTTGTGGGGGCAGGCAATGAGCAGTTCTTC. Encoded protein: CASSFVGAGNEQFF. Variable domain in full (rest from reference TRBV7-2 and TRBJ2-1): GAGVSQSPSNKVTEKGKDVELRCDPISGHTALYWYRQSLGQGLEFLIYFQGNSAPDKSGLPSDRFSAERTGGSVSTLTIQRTQQEDSAVYLCASSFVGAGNEQFFGPGTRLTVL.

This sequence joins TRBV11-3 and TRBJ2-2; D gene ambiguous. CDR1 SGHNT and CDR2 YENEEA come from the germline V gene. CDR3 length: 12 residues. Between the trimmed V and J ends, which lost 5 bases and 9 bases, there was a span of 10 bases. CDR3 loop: CASSAGSRELFF. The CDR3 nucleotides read TGTGCCAGCAGCGCTGGTTCTAGGGAGCTGTTTTTT.

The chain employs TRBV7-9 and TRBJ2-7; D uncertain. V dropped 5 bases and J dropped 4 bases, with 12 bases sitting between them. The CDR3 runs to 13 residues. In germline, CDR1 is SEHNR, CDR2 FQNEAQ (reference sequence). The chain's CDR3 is CASSPRVLYEQYF. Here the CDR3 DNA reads TGTGCCAGCAGCCCACGAGTCTTATACGAGCAGTACTTC.

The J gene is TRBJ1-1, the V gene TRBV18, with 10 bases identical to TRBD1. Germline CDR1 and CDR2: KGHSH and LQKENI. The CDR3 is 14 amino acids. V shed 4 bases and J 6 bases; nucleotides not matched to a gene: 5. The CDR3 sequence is CASSRGQGLAEAFF. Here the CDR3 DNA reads TGTGCCAGCTCACGGGGACAGGGGCTAGCTGAAGCTTTCTTT.

CDR3 in DNA: TGTGCCAGTAGTATAGACCGACAGCGCAATCAAGAGACCCAGTACTTC. It translates to CASSIDRQRNQETQYF. The chain uses TRBV19 and TRBJ2-5; the D gene is possibly TRBD1 (5 bases). Trimming stripped 0 bases from V and 2 bases from J, with 13 bases between. Germline values: CDR1 LNHDA, CDR2 SQIVND (reference sequence). The CDR3 extends over 16 amino acids. The entire variable domain, with the rest obtained from reference TRBV19 and TRBJ2-5, is as follows: DGGITQSPKYLFRKEGQNVTLSCEQNLNHDAMYWYRQDPGQGLRLIYYSQIVNDFQKGDIAEGYSVSREKKESFPLTVTSAQKNPTAFYLCASSIDRQRNQETQYFGPGTRLLVL.

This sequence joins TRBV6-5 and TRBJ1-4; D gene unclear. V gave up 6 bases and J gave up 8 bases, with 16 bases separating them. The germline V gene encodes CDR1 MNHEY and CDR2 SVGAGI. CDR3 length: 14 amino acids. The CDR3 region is CASSSGLSGEKLFF. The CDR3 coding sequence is TGTGCCAGCAGCTCGGGCCTCTCGGGGGAAAAACTGTTTTTT.

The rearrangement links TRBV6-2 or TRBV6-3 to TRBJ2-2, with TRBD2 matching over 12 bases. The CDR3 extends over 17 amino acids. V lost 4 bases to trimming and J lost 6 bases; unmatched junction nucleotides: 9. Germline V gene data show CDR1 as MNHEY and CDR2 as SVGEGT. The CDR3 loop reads CASSSPGLAGLSGELFF. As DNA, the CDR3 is TGTGCCAGCAGTTCCCCCGGACTAGCGGGGCTTTCCGGGGAGCTGTTTTTT.

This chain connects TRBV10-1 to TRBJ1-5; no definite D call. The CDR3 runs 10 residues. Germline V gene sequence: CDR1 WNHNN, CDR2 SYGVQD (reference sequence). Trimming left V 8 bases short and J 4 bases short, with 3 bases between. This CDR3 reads CASLNQPQHF. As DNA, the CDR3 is TGCGCCAGCCTTAATCAGCCCCAGCATTTT.

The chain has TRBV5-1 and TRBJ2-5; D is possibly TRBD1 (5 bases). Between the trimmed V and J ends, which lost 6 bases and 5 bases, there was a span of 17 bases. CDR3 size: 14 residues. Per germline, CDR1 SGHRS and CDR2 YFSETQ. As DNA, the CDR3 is TGCGCCAGCACCTCCAGGGCGGTGGGGGAGACCCAGTACTTC. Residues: CASTSRAVGETQYF.

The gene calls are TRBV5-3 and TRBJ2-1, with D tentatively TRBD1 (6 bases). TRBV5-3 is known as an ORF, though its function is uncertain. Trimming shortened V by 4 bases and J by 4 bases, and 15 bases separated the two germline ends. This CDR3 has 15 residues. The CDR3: CARSRCTGWYNEQFF. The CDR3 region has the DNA TGTGCCAGAAGCAGATGTACAGGGTGGTACAATGAGCAGTTCTTC.

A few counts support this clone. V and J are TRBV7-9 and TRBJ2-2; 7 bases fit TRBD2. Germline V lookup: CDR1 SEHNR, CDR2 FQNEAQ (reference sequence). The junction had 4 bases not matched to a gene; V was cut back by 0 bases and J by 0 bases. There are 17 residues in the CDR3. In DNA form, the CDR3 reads TGTGCCAGCAGCTTAGCGGGAGGGTTCGCGAACACCGGGGAGCTGTTTTTT. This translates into CASSLAGGFANTGELFF.

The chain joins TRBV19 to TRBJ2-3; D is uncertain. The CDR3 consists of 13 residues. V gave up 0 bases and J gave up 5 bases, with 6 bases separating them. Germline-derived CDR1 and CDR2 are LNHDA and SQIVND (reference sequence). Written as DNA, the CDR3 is TGTGCCAGTAGTATAGATCGAGTAGATACGCAGTATTTT. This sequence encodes CASSIDRVDTQYF.

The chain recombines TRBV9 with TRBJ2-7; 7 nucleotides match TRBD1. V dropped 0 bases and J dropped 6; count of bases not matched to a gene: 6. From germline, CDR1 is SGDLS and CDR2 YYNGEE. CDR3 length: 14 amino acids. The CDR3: CASSVGDRAAEQYF. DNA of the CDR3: TGTGCCAGCAGCGTAGGAGACAGGGCGGCCGAGCAGTACTTC.

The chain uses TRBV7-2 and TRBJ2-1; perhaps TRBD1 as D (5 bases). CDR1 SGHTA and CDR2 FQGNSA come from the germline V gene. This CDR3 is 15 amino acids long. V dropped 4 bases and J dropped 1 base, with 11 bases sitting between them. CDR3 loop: CASSSDIQSYNEQFF. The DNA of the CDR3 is TGTGCCAGCAGCTCGGACATCCAATCCTACAATGAGCAGTTCTTC. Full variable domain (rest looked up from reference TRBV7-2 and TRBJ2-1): GAGVSQSPSNKVTEKGKDVELRCDPISGHTALYWYRQSLGQGLEFLIYFQGNSAPDKSGLPSDRFSAERTGGSVSTLTIQRTQQEDSAVYLCASSSDIQSYNEQFFGPGTRLTVL.